This T cell receptor beta chain was captured in a study of CD8 T cells in Susac syndrome. RNA in amounts of roughly 0.5 to 1 ug was reverse transcribed with random hexamers. The immunoSEQ assay covered 54 Vbeta and 13 Jbeta segments for CDR3. One entry per CDR3 protein results from TCRdb running MiXCR on the immunoSEQ multiplex PCR reads. In the table there are 140,000 or so distinct CDR3 sequences, roughly 95% of which are singletons. The germline V gene encodes CDR1 MGHRA and CDR2 YSYEKL. The CDR3 is made up of 13 amino acids. V was clipped by 0 bases and J by 5 bases, with 7 bases between them. Sequencing of TCR beta was performed on blood CD8+ T cells and on blood CD4+ T cells. Healthy donors served as age- and sex-matched controls. FACS enriched CD8+ TEMRA cells, while bulk CD8+ and CD4+ were negatively isolated.

The genes are TRBV4-1 and TRBJ1-2; possibly TRBD1 for D (6 bases). The specimen sequenced was CD4+ T cells from PBMCs. This sequence was found in a human donor in good health. The CDR3 is CASSQDQGYGYTF. As DNA, the CDR3 is TGCGCCAGCAGCCAAGATCAGGGGTATGGCTACACCTTC.